The next 9 T cell receptor beta chains were all read from a single sample in a study of blood T cell repertoires in COVID-19. Generated by immunoSEQ multiplex PCR, the TCRdb table keeps only in-frame clones and is missing some. The sample lists approximately 350,000 clones, around 87% occurring once. Sequences were obtained from peripheral blood. These TCRs come from a woman between 45 and 60 years old with COVID-19, enrolled during active disease.

This rearrangement joins TRBV2 to TRBJ2-1; 9 positions agree with TRBD2. Trimming cost V 5 bases and J 8 bases; bases outside gene matches: 10. Germline-derived CDR1 and CDR2 are SNHLY and FYNNEI. The CDR3 has 15 residues. The CDR3 is CASSTPGTSSDEQFF. For the CDR3, the DNA is TGTGCCAGCAGTACGCCCGGGACTAGCAGCGATGAGCAGTTCTTC.

V is TRBV5-1 and J is TRBJ2-3, with 7 bases lining up with TRBD2. The V and J ends lost 4 bases and 0 bases, in that order; junction bases with no gene match: 2. Germline loops: CDR1 SGHRS, CDR2 YFSETQ. The CDR3 covers 14 residues. CDR3 in DNA: TGCGCCAGCAGCCGGGGGGACAGCACAGATACGCAGTATTTT. It yields the protein CASSRGDSTDTQYF.

The V call is TRBV27, the J call TRBJ2-6; tentative D call: TRBD1 (5 bases). With 3 bases removed from V and 0 bases from J, the gap between germline ends came to 18 bases. The CDR3 runs 19 residues. CDR1 and CDR2 from the germline V gene are MNHEY and SMNVEV (reference sequence). In DNA form, the CDR3 reads TGTGCCAGCAGTTTGGCCCACAGGTGGCCCTTCTCTGGGGCCAACGTCCTGACTTTC. Amino acid sequence: CASSLAHRWPFSGANVLTF. The full variable domain, its missing parts supplied by reference TRBV27 and TRBJ2-6, is EAQVTQNPRYLITVTGKKLTVTCSQNMNHEYMSWYRQDPGLGLRQIYYSMNVEVTDKGDVPEGYKVSRKEKRNFPLILESPSPNQTSLYFCASSLAHRWPFSGANVLTFGAGSRLTVL.

This clone was recorded once. The chain joins TRBV2 to TRBJ2-1, with 9 bases matching TRBD2. The V and J ends lost 6 bases and 6 bases, in that order; junction bases with no gene match: 9. CDR3 length: 15 amino acids. Germline V gene data show CDR1 as SNHLY and CDR2 as FYNNEI. As DNA, the CDR3 is TGTGCCAGCAGCCCCGGGACTAGCAGGGGCAATGAGCAGTTCTTC. This encodes CASSPGTSRGNEQFF.

The chain recombines TRBV19 with TRBJ1-1, with D perhaps matching TRBD1 (5 bases). V lost 7 bases to trimming and J lost 4 bases, with 22 bases between them. Germline CDR1 reads LNHDA; CDR2 reads SQIVND (reference sequence). This CDR3 is built from 16 residues. The CDR3 here is CASTSRRGSGGTEAFF. The CDR3 DNA reads TGTGCCAGTACCTCAAGGAGGGGATCGGGGGGCACTGAAGCTTTCTTT.

This chain links TRBV7-9 with TRBJ2-3; tentative D call: TRBD1 (8 bases). The V gene's germline CDR1 is SEHNR and CDR2 FQNEAQ (reference sequence). The CDR3 has 16 residues. Trimming cost V 3 bases and J 1 base, with 14 bases left between them. CDR3 residues: CASSLRGTGRTDTQYF. Written as DNA, the CDR3 is TGTGCCAGCAGCTTGCGGGGGACAGGACGCACAGATACGCAGTATTTT.

This chain joins TRBV19 and TRBJ1-5; 11 nucleotides align to TRBD1. The CDR3 is made up of 16 amino acids. V trimming: 5 bases; J trimming: 6 bases; junction bases outside the gene matches: 9. The V gene's germline CDR1 is LNHDA and CDR2 SQIVND (reference sequence). CDR3 region: CASSQAGTGGTQPQHF. CDR3 bases: TGTGCCAGTAGTCAAGCCGGGACAGGGGGTACTCAGCCCCAGCATTTT.

The V call is TRBV27, the J call TRBJ1-4, with 8 positions matching TRBD1. Germline V gene sequence: CDR1 MNHEY, CDR2 SMNVEV (reference sequence). The CDR3 is 15 amino acids. V shed 3 bases and J 4 bases; nucleotides not matched to a gene: 4. The CDR3 region is CASSFLGQGNEKLFF. CDR3 nucleotides: TGTGCCAGCAGTTTTCTCGGACAGGGTAATGAAAAACTGTTTTTT. Based on the CDR3 plus reference TRBV27 and TRBJ1-4, the full variable domain is EAQVTQNPRYLITVTGKKLTVTCSQNMNHEYMSWYRQDPGLGLRQIYYSMNVEVTDKGDVPEGYKVSRKEKRNFPLILESPSPNQTSLYFCASSFLGQGNEKLFFGSGTQLSVL.

This chain joins TRBV6-2 or TRBV6-3 and TRBJ2-5; TRBD1 agrees at 8 bases. The V gene end was trimmed by 0 bases and the J gene end by 1 base; junction bases not matched to a gene: 7. The V gene's germline CDR1 is MNHEY and CDR2 SVGEGT. This CDR3 is built from 17 residues. For the CDR3, the DNA is TGTGCCAGCAGTTACTCCGTAGACAGGGGTCGCCAAGAGACCCAGTACTTC. Protein: CASSYSVDRGRQETQYF.